Below, 6 T cell receptor beta chains from the same sample are listed, as sequenced in a study of shared clonotypes between healthy human individuals. Some clones are missing from TCRdb's copy, which holds only in-frame ones; the method was immunoSEQ multiplex PCR. The table has 2 million to 2.5 million clones, 90% to 95% seen once. Naive CD8 cells, CD45RO-negative and positively selected for CCR7, excluded terminally differentiated effector memory CD45RA+ cells. Sequenced: naive CD8+ T cells from PBMCs. These receptor sequences come from a man aged 18 to 30 in good health. Some clones in this sample may be carry-over from other donors' samples.

The rearrangement joins TRBV7-2 to TRBJ2-7; 9 positions agree with TRBD1. J lost 6 bases, V lost 0 bases, and 12 bases had no gene match. CDR1 is SGHTA and CDR2 is FQGNSA in the germline V gene. CDR3 length equals 17 residues. The CDR3 region is CASSLALRGQGISEQYF. CDR3 sequence (DNA): TGTGCCAGCAGCTTAGCGCTAAGGGGACAGGGTATAAGCGAGCAGTACTTC.

This clone was counted a few times. J is TRBJ1-1 and V is TRBV6-5; D perhaps matches TRBD1 (5 bases). Trimming cost V 5 bases and J 5 bases, with 12 bases left between them. This CDR3 comprises 13 residues. CDR1 and CDR2 (germline): MNHEY, SVGAGI. The CDR3 DNA sequence: TGTGCCAGCAGTGCAGGGTTGGTGACTGAAGCTTTCTTT. As protein: CASSAGLVTEAFF.

The chain has TRBV5-1 and TRBJ2-3; the D is unclear. Germline CDR1 SGHRS, CDR2 YFSETQ. The CDR3 consists of 15 residues. The V end was cut by 0 bases, the J end by 3 bases, with 11 bases between. CDR3 nucleotides: TGCGCCAGCAGCTTGGGCACCGCGACAACAGATACGCAGTATTTT. Translating it yields CASSLGTATTDTQYF.

The chain combines TRBV7-9 with TRBJ2-7, with a tentative D call TRBD2 (6 bases). Germline V gene lookup returns CDR1 SEHNR and CDR2 FQNEAQ (reference sequence). CDR3 length: 15 amino acids. The germline V and J ends were trimmed by 5 bases and 3 bases, with 17 bases remaining between them. The CDR3 sequence is CASSPYGLANYEQYF. CDR3 sequence (DNA): TGTGCCAGCAGCCCTTACGGGCTAGCGAACTACGAGCAGTACTTC.

This chain connects TRBV19 to TRBJ2-7; 7 nucleotides match TRBD1. The germline CDR1 and CDR2 sequences are LNHDA and SQIVND (reference sequence). This CDR3 has 13 amino acids. Trimming at V came to 5 bases and at J to 5 bases, leaving 6 bases not matched to a gene. CDR3 residues: CASSQTGIHEQYF. The CDR3 DNA sequence: TGTGCCAGTAGTCAGACAGGGATCCACGAGCAGTACTTC.

As for this clone: The same CDR3 can be traced to other DNA sequences in this sample. This sequence joins TRBV4-1 and TRBJ2-7; perhaps D is TRBD1 or TRBD2 (5 bases each). Germline V gene lookup returns CDR1 MGHRA and CDR2 YSYEKL. This CDR3 spans 14 amino acids. The V gene lost 6 bases and the J gene lost 1 base, with 13 bases spanning the gap. The CDR3 sequence: CASSLRDGSYEQYF. CDR3 sequence (DNA): TGCGCCAGCAGTCTCCGGGACGGTTCCTACGAGCAGTACTTC.